The clone carrying this T cell receptor beta chain was seen a handful of times. Its antigen is not identified. These data are taken from a study of cytomegalovirus exposure and HLA in healthy donors. Whole-study findings and limits: A later analysis reportedly identified an Asian-associated ancestry cluster as carrying fewer N-insertions than the roughly 670-donor mean.

Trimming took off 1 base at V and 4 bases at J, with 14 bases between the two ends. CDR1 and CDR2 from the germline V gene are SGHTA and FQGNSA. The CDR3 is 15 residues long. The PCR was carried out with 60 Vbeta primers and 13 Jbeta primers. TCRdb keeps only in-frame clones here, not all; method: immunoSEQ multiplex PCR. The sample contains over 100,000 clones, 50% to 70% of which appear only once. The clonotype comes from a human donor in good health. J is TRBJ2-7 and V is TRBV7-2, with D possibly TRBD2 on 7 matching bases. Source material: PBMCs. CDR3 in amino acids: CASSLVGGGPYEQYF. As DNA, the CDR3 is TGTGCCAGCAGCTTAGTAGGGGGAGGGCCTTACGAGCAGTACTTC.